The clone carrying this T cell receptor beta chain was seen at least ten times. This record comes from a study of blood T cell repertoires in COVID-19. Cohorts were based on clinical histories the participants reported. Authors' processing steps: Reference gene primer amplification gave estimated nucleated cell counts. Clones were read by immunoSEQ multiplex PCR, and TCRdb kept only the in-frame ones, dropping some. V and J calls and clone size are those listed in that table; D and trimming were worked out from the DNA. The sample consists of around 240,000 clones, approximately 85% of them appearing once. This CDR3 is built from 16 residues.

The chain is built from TRBV21-1 and TRBJ1-1. TRBV21-1 is deemed a pseudogene. The source material was PBMCs or T cells enriched from blood (not recorded which). The receptor's source is a woman aged 50 to 60 who had recovered from COVID-19. CDR3 protein: CASSKKRTLWDTEAFF. CDR3 coding DNA: TGTGCCAGCAGCAAAAAGAGGACTCTGTGGGACACTGAAGCTTTCTTT.